A selection of T cell receptor beta chains follows, all from one sample in a study of post-analysis software for immune sequencing data. TCRdb reprocessed the PCR reads via MiXCR and lists one record per CDR3 protein. This table has over 250,000 distinct CDR3 sequences, 30% to 45% appearing once. Sequenced sample: blood. The receptors derive from a girl between 10 and 17 years old with multiple sclerosis. CDR3s include the opening cysteine and the closing phenylalanine or tryptophan. A D gene is named only where the DNA matches it firmly. Clone size is stated in some rows and not others, as once, few, many or a class when expanded.

V: TRBV12-3/TRBV12-4
D: NA
size: few
J: TRBJ2-6
CDR3: CASNGPSGSGANVLTF
DNA: TGTGCCAGCAACGGACCCTCAGGCTCTGGGGCCAACGTCCTGACTTTC

V: TRBV3-1
D: TRBD1
size: NA
J: TRBJ2-7
CDR3: CASSDRGSYEQYF
DNA: TGTGCCAGCAGCGACAGGGGAAGCTACGAGCAGTACTTC

V: TRBV12-3/TRBV12-4
D: NA
size: NA
J: TRBJ2-3
CDR3: CTSSLADAQYF
DNA: TGTACCAGCAGTTTAGCAGATGCGCAGTATTTT

V: TRBV12-3/TRBV12-4
D: TRBD2
size: many
J: TRBJ2-1
CDR3: CASSTSPGLVTHEQFF
DNA: TGTGCCAGCAGCACATCCCCGGGACTAGTGACCCATGAGCAGTTCTTC

V: TRBV29-1
D: NA
size: many
J: TRBJ2-1
CDR3: CSVRNRVGNNEQFF
DNA: TGCAGCGTTCGAAACAGGGTAGGAAACAATGAGCAGTTCTTC

V: TRBV5-1
D: TRBD2
size: NA
J: TRBJ2-1
CDR3: CASSLGGTSGLTVEQFF
DNA: TGCGCCAGCAGCTTGGGGGGTACTAGCGGACTGACGGTTGAGCAGTTCTTC

V: TRBV30
D: TRBD2
size: NA
J: TRBJ2-4
CDR3: CAWSRGGGLENIQYF
DNA: TGTGCCTGGAGTCGCGGGGGAGGGTTGGAAAACATTCAGTACTTC

V: TRBV4-2
D: TRBD2
size: NA
J: TRBJ2-7
CDR3: CASSQTSGTYEQYF
DNA: TGTGCCAGCAGCCAAACTAGCGGGACCTACGAGCAGTACTTC

V: TRBV20-1
D: NA
size: many
J: TRBJ1-2
CDR3: CSARDPPGNGYTF
DNA: TGCAGTGCTAGAGATCCCCCAGGGAACGGCTACACCTTC

V: TRBV12-3/TRBV12-4
D: TRBD1
size: many
J: TRBJ1-2
CDR3: CASSFAGGPDNYGYTF
DNA: TGTGCCAGCAGTTTCGCAGGGGGCCCGGATAACTATGGCTACACCTTC

V: TRBV12-5
D: NA
size: NA
J: TRBJ1-1
CDR3: CASGLRENTEAFF
DNA: TGTGCTAGTGGTTTAAGGGAGAACACTGAAGCTTTCTTT

V: TRBV18
D: TRBD1
size: NA
J: TRBJ2-3
CDR3: CAGSPLQTGGGTDTQYF
DNA: TGTGCCGGCTCACCGCTCCAGACAGGGGGCGGCACAGATACGCAGTATTTT

V: TRBV9
D: NA
size: many
J: TRBJ1-2
CDR3: CASSEGVRSDYGYTF
DNA: TGTGCCAGCAGCGAGGGCGTGCGTAGTGACTATGGCTACACCTTC

V: TRBV27
D: TRBD2
size: once
J: TRBJ2-7
CDR3: CASSLSPGLAGVDEQYF
DNA: TGTGCCAGCAGTTTAAGTCCCGGACTAGCGGGGGTAGACGAGCAGTACTTC

V: TRBV12-3/TRBV12-4
D: NA
size: NA
J: TRBJ2-7
CDR3: CASSLAPVHREQYF
DNA: TGTGCCAGCAGTTTAGCCCCAGTTCACAGGGAGCAGTACTTC

V: TRBV12-3/TRBV12-4
D: NA
size: NA
J: TRBJ1-5
CDR3: CASSRDGGPQHF
DNA: TGTGCCAGCAGTCGGGACGGGGGGCCCCAGCATTTT

V: TRBV12-3/TRBV12-4
D: NA
size: many
J: TRBJ1-5
CDR3: CASSFGAGGNQPQHF
DNA: TGTGCCAGCAGTTTTGGGGCAGGAGGGAATCAGCCCCAGCATTTT

V: TRBV5-1
D: NA
size: many
J: TRBJ2-2
CDR3: CASSPSGSDTGELFF
DNA: TGCGCCAGCAGCCCCTCGGGGTCGGACACCGGGGAGCTGTTTTTT

V: TRBV20-1
D: TRBD2
size: NA
J: TRBJ2-3
CDR3: CSAEEASGSGDTQYF
DNA: TGCAGTGCTGAGGAAGCTAGCGGGAGTGGTGATACGCAGTATTTT

V: TRBV5-1
D: NA
size: NA
J: TRBJ1-2
CDR3: CASSLDWAGGYTF
DNA: TGCGCCAGCAGCTTGGATTGGGCGGGAGGCTACACCTTC

V: TRBV4-1
D: NA
size: NA
J: TRBJ2-7
CDR3: CASSQAYEQYF
DNA: TGTGCCAGCAGCCAAGCCTACGAGCAGTACTTC

V: TRBV7-2
D: TRBD2
size: NA
J: TRBJ2-3
CDR3: CASTEAPFSRREGLSPTQYF
DNA: TGTGCCAGCACCGAAGCGCCCTTCTCGAGGAGGGAGGGCCTCTCCCCTACGCAGTATTTT

V: TRBV7-3
D: NA
size: many
J: TRBJ2-1
CDR3: CASSDRLGRENEQFF
DNA: TGTGCCAGCAGCGACCGACTAGGACGGGAGAATGAGCAGTTCTTC

V: TRBV28
D: TRBD1
size: NA
J: TRBJ2-1
CDR3: CASSLLAAGGHEQFF
DNA: TGTGCCAGCAGTTTGCTGGCGGCAGGGGGACATGAGCAGTTCTTC

V: TRBV7-2
D: NA
size: NA
J: TRBJ1-1
CDR3: CAGSLQGQGATEAFF
DNA: TGCGCCGGCAGCCTTCAAGGGCAGGGTGCAACTGAAGCTTTCTTT

V: TRBV7-9
D: TRBD1
size: many
J: TRBJ2-3
CDR3: CASSFGQGAEDTQYF
DNA: TGTGCCAGCAGCTTCGGACAGGGGGCTGAAGATACGCAGTATTTT

V: TRBV12-3/TRBV12-4
D: NA
size: NA
J: TRBJ2-1
CDR3: CASSLTSWGETQFF
DNA: TGTGCCAGCAGCTTGACTAGTTGGGGAGAGACCCAGTTCTTT

V: TRBV5-1
D: TRBD1
size: many
J: TRBJ2-1
CDR3: CASSAGGTGTYNEQFF
DNA: TGCGCCAGCAGCGCCGGCGGGACAGGGACATACAATGAGCAGTTCTTC

V: TRBV27
D: NA
size: many
J: TRBJ2-5
CDR3: CASRGMYQETQYF
DNA: TGTGCCAGCAGGGGGATGTACCAAGAGACCCAGTACTTC

V: TRBV5-1
D: TRBD2
size: NA
J: TRBJ2-7
CDR3: CASSLIGREGTGSEQYF
DNA: TGCGCCAGCAGCTTGATAGGGCGGGAGGGGACTGGGAGTGAGCAGTACTTC

V: TRBV5-1
D: NA
size: NA
J: TRBJ2-7
CDR3: CASSRGLSVLEQYF
DNA: TGCGCCAGCTCGAGGGGACTGTCGGTTCTCGAGCAGTACTTC

V: TRBV5-1
D: NA
size: once
J: TRBJ2-5
CDR3: CASRSEQGYQETQYF
DNA: TGCGCCAGCAGATCTGAGCAGGGGTACCAAGAGACCCAGTACTTC

V: TRBV6-6
D: NA
size: many
J: TRBJ2-3
CDR3: CASSYPGSLSTDTQYF
DNA: TGTGCCAGCAGTTACCCGGGGTCTCTCTCCACAGATACGCAGTATTTT

V: TRBV20-1
D: TRBD2
size: NA
J: TRBJ2-3
CDR3: CSLAGGTSTDTQYF
DNA: TGCAGTTTAGCGGGGGGCACCAGCACAGATACGCAGTATTTT

V: TRBV7-3
D: NA
size: many
J: TRBJ2-5
CDR3: CASSKGAPFQETQYF
DNA: TGTGCCAGCAGCAAGGGAGCACCATTCCAAGAGACCCAGTACTTC

V: TRBV7-3
D: TRBD2
size: many
J: TRBJ2-5
CDR3: CASSLAGLAGVETQYF
DNA: TGTGCCAGCAGCTTAGCGGGCCTAGCGGGAGTAGAGACCCAGTACTTC

V: TRBV9
D: TRBD1
size: few
J: TRBJ1-1
CDR3: CASSPTGTGAATEAFF
DNA: TGTGCCAGCAGCCCTACCGGGACAGGGGCCGCCACTGAAGCTTTCTTT

V: TRBV5-1
D: NA
size: NA
J: TRBJ2-7
CDR3: CASSLPVSEPSYEQYF
DNA: TGCGCCAGCAGCTTGCCGGTGTCAGAACCTTCCTACGAGCAGTACTTC

V: TRBV12-3/TRBV12-4
D: TRBD2
size: NA
J: TRBJ2-1
CDR3: CASRTSSGAAWGQFF
DNA: TGTGCCAGCAGGACCTCTAGCGGGGCGGCCTGGGGGCAGTTCTTC

V: TRBV28
D: NA
size: many
J: TRBJ2-6
CDR3: CASSVPKGGSGANVLTF
DNA: TGTGCCAGCAGTGTTCCAAAGGGGGGATCTGGGGCCAACGTCCTGACTTTC

V: TRBV20-1
D: TRBD1
size: many
J: TRBJ2-5
CDR3: CSATTGVGETQYF
DNA: TGCAGTGCCACGACAGGGGTGGGAGAGACCCAGTACTTC

V: TRBV5-1
D: NA
size: NA
J: TRBJ2-7
CDR3: CASSPEGNEQYF
DNA: TGCGCCAGCAGCCCCGAGGGAAATGAGCAGTACTTC

V: TRBV7-2
D: NA
size: many
J: TRBJ2-3
CDR3: CASSFPGTPDTQYF
DNA: TGTGCCAGCAGCTTTCCCGGGACTCCAGATACGCAGTATTTT

V: TRBV3-1
D: NA
size: many
J: TRBJ1-1
CDR3: CASSPGGRTEAFF
DNA: TGTGCCAGCAGCCCCGGCGGTAGGACTGAAGCTTTCTTT

V: TRBV4-2
D: NA
size: NA
J: TRBJ1-5
CDR3: CASSQEWGDSAQHF
DNA: TGTGCCAGCAGCCAAGAGTGGGGGGATTCAGCCCAGCATTTT

V: TRBV9
D: TRBD2
size: few
J: TRBJ2-7
CDR3: CASSVDGRSSYNEQYF
DNA: TGTGCCAGCAGCGTAGACGGGAGGTCTTCCTACAATGAGCAGTACTTC

V: TRBV3-1
D: NA
size: NA
J: TRBJ2-7
CDR3: CASSQSGVYEQYF
DNA: TGTGCCAGCAGCCAAAGCGGCGTCTACGAGCAGTACTTC

V: TRBV12-3/TRBV12-4
D: NA
size: many
J: TRBJ1-4
CDR3: CASSFGRGEKLFF
DNA: TGTGCCAGCAGTTTCGGACGGGGAGAAAAACTGTTTTTT

V: TRBV10-3
D: NA
size: NA
J: TRBJ2-1
CDR3: CAISVGNEQFF
DNA: TGTGCCATCAGTGTAGGCAATGAGCAGTTCTTC

V: TRBV20-1
D: TRBD1
size: NA
J: TRBJ2-5
CDR3: CSARRQGAETQYF
DNA: TGCAGTGCTAGAAGGCAGGGGGCAGAGACCCAGTACTTC

V: TRBV2
D: NA
size: NA
J: TRBJ2-1
CDR3: CASSDRGGSYNEQFF
DNA: TGTGCCAGCAGTGATCGGGGAGGCTCCTACAATGAGCAGTTCTTC

V: TRBV7-9
D: NA
size: many
J: TRBJ2-5
CDR3: CASSSHRVKETQYF
DNA: TGTGCCAGCAGCAGCCATCGGGTTAAAGAGACCCAGTACTTC

V: TRBV20-1
D: TRBD2
size: NA
J: TRBJ2-3
CDR3: CSAIGTSGTDTQYF
DNA: TGCAGTGCGATCGGGACTAGTGGCACAGATACGCAGTATTTT

V: TRBV20-1
D: TRBD2
size: NA
J: TRBJ2-1
CDR3: CSARGGRFNEQFF
DNA: TGCAGTGCTAGGGGAGGGAGGTTCAATGAGCAGTTCTTC